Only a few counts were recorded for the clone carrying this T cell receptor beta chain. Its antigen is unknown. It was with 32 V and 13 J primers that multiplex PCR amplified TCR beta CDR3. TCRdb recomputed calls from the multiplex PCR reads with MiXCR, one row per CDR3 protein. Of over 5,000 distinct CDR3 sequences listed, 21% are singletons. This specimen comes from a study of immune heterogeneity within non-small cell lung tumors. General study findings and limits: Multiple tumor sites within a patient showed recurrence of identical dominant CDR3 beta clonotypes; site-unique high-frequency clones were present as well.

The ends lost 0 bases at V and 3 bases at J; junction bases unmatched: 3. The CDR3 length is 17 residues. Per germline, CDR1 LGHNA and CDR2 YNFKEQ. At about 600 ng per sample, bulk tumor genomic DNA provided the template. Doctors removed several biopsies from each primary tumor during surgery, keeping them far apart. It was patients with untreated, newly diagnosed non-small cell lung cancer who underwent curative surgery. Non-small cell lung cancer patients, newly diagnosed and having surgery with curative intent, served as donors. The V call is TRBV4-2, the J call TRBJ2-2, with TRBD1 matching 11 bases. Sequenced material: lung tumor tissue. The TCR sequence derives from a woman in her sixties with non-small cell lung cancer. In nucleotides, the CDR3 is TGTGCCAGCAGCCAAGAAGCGGGACAGGGGGACACCGGGGAGCTGTTTTTT. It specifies CASSQEAGQGDTGELFF.